This TCR beta chain is drawn from a study of blood T cell repertoires in COVID-19. Study-level background: Some COVID-19 samples were acute and others convalescent; all came from the United States, Italy and Spain.

Repertoires were generated with immunoSEQ multiplex PCR, while TCRdb's copy carries only in-frame clones and drops some. The sample records 350,000 to 500,000 clones, approximately 90% being singletons. V shed 8 bases, J shed 0 bases, and the junction held 6 bases outside the gene matches. Germline loops: CDR1 MNHEY, CDR2 SVGAGI. The length of the CDR3 is 14 residues. Sequencing was performed on peripheral blood. The sequence was collected from a man younger than 35 with COVID-19, enrolled during active disease. This chain joins TRBV6-5 and TRBJ2-7, with 8 bases identical to TRBD2. The CDR3 protein is CASSRGGSSYEQYF. The CDR3 nucleotides are TGTGCCAGCTCTCGGGGGGGCAGCTCCTACGAGCAGTACTTC.